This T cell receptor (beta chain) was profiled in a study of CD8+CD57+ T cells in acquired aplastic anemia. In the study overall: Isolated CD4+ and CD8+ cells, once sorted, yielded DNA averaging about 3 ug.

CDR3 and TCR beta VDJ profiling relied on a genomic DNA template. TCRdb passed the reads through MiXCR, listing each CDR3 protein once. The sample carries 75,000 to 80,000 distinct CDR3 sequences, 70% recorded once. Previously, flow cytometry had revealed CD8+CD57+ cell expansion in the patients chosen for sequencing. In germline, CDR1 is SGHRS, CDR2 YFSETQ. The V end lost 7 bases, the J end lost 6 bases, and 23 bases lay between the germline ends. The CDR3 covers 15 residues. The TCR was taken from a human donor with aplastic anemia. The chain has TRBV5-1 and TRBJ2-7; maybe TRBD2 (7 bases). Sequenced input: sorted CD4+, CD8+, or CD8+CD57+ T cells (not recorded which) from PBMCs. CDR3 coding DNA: TGCGCCAGCGGCCACGCTAGAGGGAGGGGGGGCGAGCAGTACTTC. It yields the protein CASGHARGRGGEQYF.